This T cell receptor (beta chain) originates from a study of identical twins (TCRdb year 2016). Study-level background: To test whether fetal clonotypes persist, this study deep-sequenced TCR alpha and beta repertoires from monozygotic twins, from unrelated adults of various ages, and from cord blood. To rule out contamination, replicate twin experiments were performed at different times with different library preparation protocols. What the research found in general, with its limitations: Compared with coincidental sharing between unrelated individuals, out-of-frame TCR alpha sequences shared between twins had an excess of sequences with low generation probability. Because the same donors could not be followed over many years, conclusions were based on cross-sectional statistical analysis. In beta out-of-frame sequences, excess twin sharing was weaker, because having fewer shared sequences lowered the signal-to-noise ratio. Invariant T cells such as MAIT and iNKT could partly confound zero-insertion analyses, though diverse VJ usage argued against this for most clonotypes. Fewer insertions were carried by abundant cord blood beta clonotypes, a similar but weaker trend appeared in young adult naive repertoires, and no such trend appeared in memory repertoires. Recombination models systematically underestimated out-of-frame TCR alpha sharing in monozygotic twins but agreed with sharing between unrelated individuals.

On this clonotype itself: Its antigen is not yet known. The sample holds no much larger clone one base away, and base qualities are not on file.

Every donor was a healthy Caucasian. The method was 5' RACE. The sample was run on an Illumina HiSeq 2000. A universal primer binding site was added through template switching, and the final cDNA carried a unique molecular identifier so that TCR cDNA molecules could be counted accurately. Specific primers in the conserved constant-segment region were used to synthesize first-strand cDNA for the TCR alpha and beta chains. Each cDNA library was double barcoded, with a SMART-Mk sample barcode plus Illumina barcodes, to control for contamination. TruSeq adapter sequences and Illumina sample barcodes were added in two successive PCR steps. TCR alpha and beta cDNA libraries were sequenced on the Illumina HiSeq platform with custom primers. The source study handled its data this way. MiGEC processed the raw reads to extract unique molecular identifiers, while MiXCR was used to determine the CDR3 positions. For each individual, recombination models were inferred using an EM algorithm with the repgenHMM and IGoR tools. Shared clonotype analysis was performed with the tcR package in R, normalizing sharing by the product of cloneset sizes. To study raw recombination without the effects of thymic and clonal selection, out-of-frame nonproductive sequences were analyzed. TCRdb itself trimmed the public reads at Q25 with fastp, ran MiXCR and retained productive beta chains. Rows with a matching CDR3 protein are joined into one entry that keeps the most common DNA and genes. The V and J calls here are based on TCRdb, not the publication. In all, the sample holds some 1,600,000 distinct CDR3 sequences, and about 32% of those were seen once. The ten largest account for about 0.27% of the sample.

This TCR was recovered from a newborn girl in good health. Source material: cord blood.

The DNA sequence is given as TGTGCCAGCAGCTTAAGGGGTGGACAGGGCACCTACGAGCAGTACTTC. Translation gives CASSLRGGQGTYEQYF. This chain is built from TRBV7-2 and TRBJ2-7, with 8 bases aligning to TRBD1. The CDR3 numbers 16 residues from cysteine through phenylalanine. This entry keeps only the CDR3 DNA: 48 bases, framed from base 1. The germline V gene specifies SGHTA as CDR1 and FQGNSA as CDR2. Trimming removed 2 bases from V and 2 bases from J; the gene matches leave 8 bases unexplained.